The next 11 T cell receptor beta chains were all read from a single sample in a study of T-cell reconstitution after alpha-beta-depleted transplantation in children. Using unique molecular identifiers, the investigators prepared the TCRbeta library. TCRdb reprocessed the PCR reads via MiXCR and lists one record per CDR3 protein. The sample records roughly 500,000 distinct CDR3 sequences, 30% to 35% being singletons. The sample here was PBMCs from the stem cell graft donor, taken from the stem cell graft. The receptor source for this set is a human donor who donated a stem cell graft to a child with aplastic anemia.

The V and J genes are TRBV10-3 and TRBJ1-2; weak D call: TRBD1 (6 bases). CDR1 and CDR2 (germline): ENHRY, SYGVKD. V lost 4 bases, J lost 6 bases, and 18 bases lay in between. This CDR3 comprises 15 residues. This CDR3 reads CAISGNRVKGDGYTF. The CDR3 DNA is TGTGCCATCAGTGGGAACAGGGTGAAGGGCGATGGCTACACCTTC.

In its sample, this clonotype was seen a few times. This chain joins TRBV20-1 and TRBJ1-1; D possibly corresponds to TRBD1 (5 bases). Germline loops: CDR1 DFQATT, CDR2 SNEGSKA (reference sequence). The CDR3 extends over 14 amino acids. V was clipped by 3 bases and J by 5 bases, with 16 bases between them. For the CDR3, the DNA is TGCAGTGCTAGGCTTGGGGGACCGGGGACTGAAGCTTTCTTT. As protein: CSARLGGPGTEAFF.

The rearrangement links TRBV12-3 or TRBV12-4 to TRBJ1-1; 9 bases align to TRBD1. The trim removed 5 bases at V and 6 bases at J, leaving 4 bases unmatched. The CDR3 contains 13 residues. As DNA, the CDR3 is TGTGCCAGCAGTGTAAGGACAGGGGCTGAAGCTTTCTTT. Protein product: CASSVRTGAEAFF.

This clonotype has only a few counts. The V and J genes are TRBV10-2 and TRBJ2-7, with TRBD1 as a possible D gene (6 bases). The CDR3 has 14 amino acids. Germline CDR1 reads WSHSY; CDR2 reads SAAADI. V lost 3 bases and J 0 bases, leaving 9 bases between the germline ends. The CDR3 DNA sequence: TGCGCCAGCAGTGACAGGACAGACTCCTACGAGCAGTACGTC. This translates into CASSDRTDSYEQYV.

This clonotype was seen many times. The chain recombines TRBV20-1 with TRBJ2-1, with 13 bases matching TRBD2. CDR3 size: 14 residues. CDR1 and CDR2 (germline): DFQATT, SNEGSKA (reference sequence). V shed 3 bases, J shed 5 bases, and the junction held 1 base outside the gene matches. CDR3 region: CSARGLAGHNEQFF. The CDR3 DNA is TGCAGTGCTAGGGGACTAGCGGGGCACAATGAGCAGTTCTTC.

This clonotype has more than one count but fewer than ten. The chain employs TRBV20-1 and TRBJ2-1; a possible D gene is TRBD2 (5 bases). Per germline, CDR1 DFQATT and CDR2 SNEGSKA (reference sequence). CDR3 length equals 14 residues. Trimming removed 5 bases from V and 5 bases from J, with 16 bases in between. CDR3 amino acids: CSAFRDIRDNEQFF. The CDR3 nucleotides read TGCAGTGCTTTTCGGGATATCAGAGACAATGAGCAGTTCTTC.

The CDR3, as DNA: TGTGCCATCAGTGGGAAGGGTACCGACAGGGGTCAAGAGACCCAGTACTTC. Translation gives CAISGKGTDRGQETQYF. The chain has TRBV10-3 and TRBJ2-5, with 8 bases fitting TRBD1. The CDR3 runs 17 residues. The germline CDR1 and CDR2 sequences are ENHRY and SYGVKD. V dropped 4 bases and J dropped 2; count of bases not matched to a gene: 12.

V usage is TRBV27 and J usage is TRBJ2-1, with 12 nucleotides matching TRBD2. Trimming at V came to 5 bases and at J to 5 bases, leaving 4 bases not matched to a gene. The CDR3 contains 15 residues. CDR1 is MNHEY and CDR2 is SMNVEV in the germline V gene (reference sequence). The CDR3 loop is CASSAGLAGHNEQFF. CDR3 nucleotide sequence: TGTGCCAGCAGTGCGGGACTAGCGGGTCACAATGAGCAGTTCTTC.

There are a few counts of this clonotype. The genes are TRBV28 and TRBJ2-7, with 10 bases matching TRBD1. The CDR3 consists of 15 residues. Germline V gene data show CDR1 as MDHEN and CDR2 as SYDVKM. V was pared by 6 bases and J by 3 bases, with 8 bases of the junction left unmatched. The DNA of the CDR3 is TGTGCCAGCAGGAACGCCGGGACAGGGGACTACGAGCAGTACTTC. Encoded protein: CASRNAGTGDYEQYF.

This clonotype was observed a handful of times. This chain uses TRBV7-9 with TRBJ2-5; 7 bases align to TRBD1. Germline loops: CDR1 SEHNR, CDR2 FQNEAQ (reference sequence). This CDR3 spans 16 amino acids. The V gene end was trimmed by 4 bases and the J gene end by 1 base; junction bases not matched to a gene: 9. The CDR3 DNA is TGTGCCAGCAGCTACTCGACAGGGTCATTCCAAGAGACCCAGTACTTC. Protein product: CASSYSTGSFQETQYF. Based on the CDR3 plus reference TRBV7-9 and TRBJ2-5, the full variable domain is DTGVSQNPRHKITKRGQNVTFRCDPISEHNRLYWYRQTLGQGPEFLTYFQNEAQLEKSRLLSDRFSAERPKGSFSTLEIQRTEQGDSAMYLCASSYSTGSFQETQYFGPGTRLLVL.

V usage is TRBV7-9 and J usage is TRBJ1-2; D unresolved. Germline V CDR1 and CDR2: SEHNR, FQNEAQ (reference sequence). The CDR3 runs 15 residues. Trimming removed 2 bases from V and 0 bases from J, with 10 bases in between. DNA for the CDR3: TGTGCCAGCAGCTTAAGTGAGATCGCTAACTATGGCTACACCTTC. Translating it yields CASSLSEIANYGYTF.